The 26 T cell receptor beta chains below come from one sample, sequenced in a study of CD8+ T cells in alopecia areata. Following extraction, RNA underwent reverse transcription to cDNA, which served as the sequencing template. TCRdb keeps only in-frame clones here, not all; method: immunoSEQ multiplex PCR. Counted here are 120,000 to 150,000 clones, roughly 50% occurring once; the ten biggest clones make up 6% to 7%. The material sequenced was CD4+ T cells sorted from blood. The receptors derive from a human donor with alopecia areata.

The chain recombines TRBV6-5 with TRBJ2-1; 8 bases map to TRBD2. This CDR3 is built from 14 residues. CDR1 is MNHEY, CDR2 SVGAGI, per germline. After removal of 6 bases from V and 7 bases from J, the junction contained 8 bases not matched to a gene. In DNA, the CDR3 is TGTGCCAGCAGACCCGGGACTAGTCTGAATGAGCAGTTCTTC. Its translation is CASRPGTSLNEQFF.

The chain uses TRBV27 and TRBJ1-1; D call uncertain. The germline V gene encodes CDR1 MNHEY and CDR2 SMNVEV (reference sequence). There are 13 residues in the CDR3. V was clipped by 0 bases and J by 9 bases, with 11 bases between them. This CDR3 is CASSLSGHLKAFF. The DNA for the CDR3 is TGTGCCAGCAGTTTATCGGGCCACCTGAAAGCTTTCTTT.

This clone was recorded a few times. This chain connects TRBV5-6 to TRBJ2-2, with 11 bases fitting TRBD2. Trimming removed 3 bases from V and 8 bases from J; junction bases left unmatched: 9. Looked up from germline, CDR1 is SGHDT and CDR2 is YYEEEE. This CDR3 has 16 residues. This chain's CDR3 is CASSWGLADFDGELFF. CDR3 nucleotide sequence: TGTGCCAGCAGCTGGGGACTAGCGGATTTCGATGGGGAGCTGTTTTTT.

There are a few counts of this clone. This chain links TRBV10-3 with TRBJ2-1; a weak D match, TRBD1 (6 bases). Per germline, CDR1 ENHRY and CDR2 SYGVKD. CDR3 size: 13 residues. V lost 4 bases, J lost 4 bases, and 8 bases lay in between. The CDR3 sequence: CAISGDIYNEQFF. The CDR3 bases are TGTGCCATCAGTGGGGACATTTACAATGAGCAGTTCTTC.

The V and J genes are TRBV29-1 and TRBJ2-3; no firm D call. This CDR3 spans 15 amino acids. Trimming pared 3 bases from V and 0 bases from J, leaving 13 bases between. Looked up from germline, CDR1 is SQVTM and CDR2 is ANQGSEA. The CDR3 reads CSVERIAESTDTQYF. CDR3 bases: TGCAGCGTTGAGCGTATCGCGGAAAGCACAGATACGCAGTATTTT.

This clone was detected only a few times. The V gene is TRBV29-1, the J gene TRBJ2-1, with D possibly being TRBD2 (6 bases). V was trimmed by 5 bases and J by 6 bases, leaving 17 bases between them. The germline CDR1 and CDR2 sequences are SQVTM and ANQGSEA. This CDR3 contains 14 residues. The CDR3 bases are TGCAGCGTTTGTCGGGAGAATCCCCCCAATGAGCAGTTCTTC. This gives the protein CSVCRENPPNEQFF.

The rearrangement joins TRBV10-1 to TRBJ2-3; D perhaps matches TRBD2 (6 bases). Germline-derived CDR1 and CDR2 are WNHNN and SYGVQD (reference sequence). This CDR3 region has 13 residues. V lost 3 bases to trimming and J lost 3 bases, with 7 bases between them. CDR3 sequence (DNA): TGCGCCAGCAGTGAAGGACTAACAGATACGCAGTATTTT. Residues: CASSEGLTDTQYF.

The CDR3 protein is CATREAPRETQYF. CDR3 coding DNA: TGTGCCACCCGGGAGGCCCCGCGAGAGACCCAGTACTTC. The chain joins TRBV19 to TRBJ2-5; 7 bases are a match to TRBD2. CDR1 LNHDA and CDR2 SQIVND come from the germline V gene (reference sequence). V trimming: 10 bases; J trimming: 4 bases; junction bases outside the gene matches: 9. CDR3 length: 13 residues.

The rearrangement links TRBV15 to TRBJ2-7; 7 positions match TRBD1. Per the germline V gene, CDR1 is LNHNV and CDR2 is YYDKDF (reference sequence). J gave up 2 bases and V 3 bases, and 7 bases lay outside the gene matches. The CDR3 covers 15 residues. The CDR3 region is CATSRDGTAAYEQYF. In DNA, the CDR3 is TGTGCCACCAGCAGGGACGGGACAGCTGCCTACGAGCAGTACTTC.

The V and J genes are TRBV29-1 and TRBJ2-7; no firm D call. The CDR3 runs 13 residues. The germline V and J ends were trimmed by 7 bases and 0 bases, with 13 bases remaining between them. CDR1 and CDR2 from the germline V gene are SQVTM and ANQGSEA. CDR3 sequence: CSADTTDSYEQYF. As DNA, the CDR3 is TGCAGCGCAGACACGACGGACTCCTACGAGCAGTACTTC.

In DNA form, the CDR3 reads TGCGCCAGCAGCTTGGACGGACAGGGAAGTCAGCCCCAGCATTTT. It codes for CASSLDGQGSQPQHF. The chain is built from TRBV5-1 and TRBJ1-5; 8 positions agree with TRBD1. This CDR3 is 15 amino acids long. Germline lookup yields CDR1 SGHRS and CDR2 YFSETQ. V trimming: 0 bases; J trimming: 6 bases; junction bases outside the gene matches: 5.

This clone was recorded once. The chain is built from TRBV27 and TRBJ1-6; D gene ambiguous. The CDR3 loop spans 14 amino acids. Looked up from germline, CDR1 is MNHEY and CDR2 is SMNVEV (reference sequence). Trimming removed 8 bases at V and 3 bases at J, with 11 bases between. The CDR3 loop is CASVASIYNSPLHF. In DNA form, the CDR3 reads TGTGCCAGCGTTGCCAGTATCTATAATTCACCCCTCCACTTT.

Only a few counts were recorded for this clone. The chain employs TRBV30 and TRBJ1-5, with a tentative D call TRBD1 (6 bases). Germline V gives CDR1 GTSNPN, CDR2 SVGIG (reference sequence). The CDR3 sequence is 14 residues long. Trimming took off 2 bases at V and 4 bases at J, with 12 bases between the two ends. CDR3 in amino acids: CAWSSDRWNQPQHF. The CDR3 coding sequence is TGTGCCTGGAGTTCCGACAGGTGGAATCAGCCCCAGCATTTT.

The chain carries TRBV6-5 and TRBJ1-3; the D is unclear. Trimming removed 4 bases at V and 0 bases at J, with 4 bases between. CDR3 length: 13 amino acids. Germline values: CDR1 MNHEY, CDR2 SVGAGI. CDR3 in DNA: TGTGCCAGCAGTTTCGACTCTGGAAACACCATATATTTT. This codes for CASSFDSGNTIYF.

This clone has just a few counts. The V call is TRBV18, the J call TRBJ1-4; D remains unclear. CDR1 and CDR2 from the germline V gene are KGHSH and LQKENI. V was trimmed by 2 bases and J by 5 bases, leaving 3 bases between them. This CDR3 spans 12 amino acids. CDR3 coding DNA: TGTGCCAGCTCACCATTCAATGAAAAACTGTTTTTT. This gives the protein CASSPFNEKLFF.

This rearrangement joins TRBV2 to TRBJ2-2; D ambiguous. The V end lost 4 bases, the J end lost 6 bases, and 9 bases lay between the germline ends. CDR3 size: 13 residues. Germline assignment: CDR1 SNHLY and CDR2 FYNNEI. CDR3 DNA sequence: TGTGCCAGCAGTGCGCATGGGGCCGGGGAGCTGTTTTTT. This translates into CASSAHGAGELFF. The full variable domain, rest sourced from reference TRBV2 and TRBJ2-2, is EPEVTQTPSHQVTQMGQEVILRCVPISNHLYFYWYRQILGQKVEFLVSFYNNEISEKSEIFDDQFSVERPDGSNFTLKIRSTKLEDSAMYFCASSAHGAGELFFGEGSRLTVL.

The rearrangement joins TRBV6-4 to TRBJ1-1; D gene ambiguous. Germline loops: CDR1 MRHNA, CDR2 SNTAGT. The V and J ends lost 5 bases and 5 bases respectively, with 12 bases between them. This CDR3 comprises 13 residues. The CDR3 loop is CASSTWTGTEAFF. Here the CDR3 DNA reads TGTGCCAGCAGTACCTGGACGGGGACTGAAGCTTTCTTT.

The count of this clone is one. This chain connects TRBV11-2 to TRBJ2-5; TRBD2 aligns across 10 bases. V lost 1 base to trimming and J lost 4 bases; unmatched junction nucleotides: 12. The V gene's germline CDR1 is SGHAT and CDR2 FQNNGV. The CDR3 contains 18 residues. The CDR3 sequence: CASSLVNYPGLARETQYF. In DNA form, the CDR3 reads TGTGCCAGCAGCTTAGTTAATTACCCGGGACTAGCGAGAGAGACCCAGTACTTC.

DNA for the CDR3: TGTGCCAGCAGCCATCCGGGACAGTTCTATGAGCAGTTCTTC. This translates into CASSHPGQFYEQFF. The chain carries TRBV14 and TRBJ2-1; 7 bases are a match to TRBD1. The V and J ends lost 3 bases and 8 bases, in that order; junction bases with no gene match: 7. The V gene's germline CDR1 is SGHDN and CDR2 FVKESK. The CDR3 contains 14 residues.

The chain employs TRBV27 and TRBJ2-6, with unresolved D. The CDR3 extends over 12 amino acids. The V gene lost 6 bases and the J gene lost 2 bases, with 2 bases spanning the gap. Per germline, CDR1 MNHEY and CDR2 SMNVEV (reference sequence). The CDR3 DNA is TGTGCCAGCAGCGCTGGGGCCAACGTCCTGACTTTC. This translates into CASSAGANVLTF.

The gene calls are TRBV6-5 and TRBJ2-1, with 11 bases matching TRBD2. The germline V gene has CDR1 MNHEY and CDR2 SVGAGI. J lost 4 bases, V lost 6 bases, and 2 bases had no gene match. This CDR3 has 14 residues. CDR3 loop: CASRTSGKYNEQFF. The CDR3 DNA reads as TGTGCCAGCAGGACTAGCGGGAAATACAATGAGCAGTTCTTC.

This clone was picked up a small number of times. The CDR3 bases are TGTGCCAGCAAGGCCCACGGATCTGAAAACACAGATACGCAGTATTTT. It specifies CASKAHGSENTDTQYF. This chain links TRBV9 with TRBJ2-3, with D uncertain. This CDR3 comprises 16 residues. V lost 6 bases to trimming and J lost 2 bases, with 19 bases between them. Germline V lookup: CDR1 SGDLS, CDR2 YYNGEE.

This chain joins TRBV28 and TRBJ2-7, with D unclear. CDR3 length: 12 amino acids. The germline V and J ends were trimmed by 6 bases and 3 bases, with 9 bases remaining between them. Germline CDR1 reads MDHEN; CDR2 reads SYDVKM. CDR3 amino acids: CASSPPRYEQYF. CDR3 in DNA: TGTGCCAGCAGCCCACCGCGCTACGAGCAGTACTTC.

This clone was seen only a few times. The rearrangement uses TRBV4-1 and TRBJ2-1; TRBD2 aligns across 10 bases. CDR1 is MGHRA, CDR2 YSYEKL, per germline. This CDR3 comprises 15 residues. J gave up 9 bases and V 4 bases, and 9 bases lay outside the gene matches. Written as DNA, the CDR3 is TGCGCCAGCAGCCCGCCTAGCGGGGGTCTAGGTGAGCAGTTCTTC. Translated: CASSPPSGGLGEQFF.

CDR3 nucleotide sequence: TGTGCCAGCAGTCCGGGACTAGGTTCCAATGAGCAGTTCTTC. Translating gives CASSPGLGSNEQFF. V is TRBV6-1 and J is TRBJ2-1, with TRBD2 matching 8 bases. J lost 6 bases, V lost 5 bases, and 6 bases had no gene match. The CDR3 extends over 14 amino acids. Germline loops: CDR1 MNHNS, CDR2 SASEGT.

This clone was seen a handful of times. The chain carries TRBV18 and TRBJ2-5; D remains unclear. The CDR3 is 15 amino acids. The V end lost 3 bases, the J end lost 2 bases, and 13 bases lay between the germline ends. Germline values: CDR1 KGHSH, CDR2 LQKENI. CDR3 DNA: TGTGCCAGCTCACCTCGAAAGGCCAGACAAGAGACCCAGTACTTC. Amino acid sequence: CASSPRKARQETQYF. Full variable domain (missing parts from reference TRBV18 and TRBJ2-5): NAGVMQNPRHLVRRRGQEARLRCSPMKGHSHVYWYRQLPEEGLKFMVYLQKENIIDESGMPKERFSAEFPKEGPSILRIQQVVRGDSAAYFCASSPRKARQETQYFGPGTRLLVL.